These T cell receptor beta chains were read from a single sample in a study of beta chain features in type 1 diabetes. Only in-frame clones appear in the TCRdb table, and some are missing; sequencing was by immunoSEQ multiplex PCR. This sample has 300,000 to 400,000 clones, with about 10% found just once. Material: naive CD4+ T cells from blood. Receptors were obtained from a woman aged 25-40 years in good health. Each CDR3 is given with its conserved first and last residue. The D gene is left open where the match is weak. Some rows mark clone size as missing; the rest say once, few, many or name a class of expanded clone.

clone size,D gene,V gene,J gene,CDR3 DNA,CDR3 protein
.,.,TRBV7-9,TRBJ2-7,TGTGCCAGCAGTACCGAAGTCGGAGGGGGCCAGTACGAGCAGTACTTC,CASSTEVGGGQYEQYF
.,.,TRBV7-8,TRBJ2-1,TGTGCCAGCAGCTTAGCGCAGATCCGAGAAGGCAAGGGGCCCTCCTACAATGAGCAGTTCTTC,CASSLAQIREGKGPSYNEQFF
few,.,TRBV2,TRBJ1-5,TGTGCCAGCAGTGAGACAGCCCTAGATCAGCCCCAGCATTTT,CASSETALDQPQHF
.,.,TRBV14,TRBJ2-1,TGTGCCAGCAGCCCGCACAGGGAGTTTGTCGCTCGGCAGCAGTTCTTC,CASSPHREFVARQQFF
.,.,TRBV4-3,TRBJ2-2,TGCGCCAGCAGCCAAGGACAGTGGACCGGGGAGCTGTTTTTT,CASSQGQWTGELFF
.,.,TRBV5-1,TRBJ1-1,TGCGCCAGCAGCTTGGGGTTCGCCGGACAGATGAACACTGAAGCTTTCTTT,CASSLGFAGQMNTEAFF
few,TRBD1,TRBV7-9,TRBJ1-5,TGTGCCAGCAGCTTATCGGGACAGTTACATCAGCCCCAGCATTTT,CASSLSGQLHQPQHF
.,TRBD2,TRBV4-3,TRBJ2-1,TGCGCCAGCAGCGCAACTAGCGGGAGCCTCTACAATGAGCAGTTCTTC,CASSATSGSLYNEQFF
.,TRBD2,TRBV11-2,TRBJ2-3,TGTGCCAGCAGCGCGGGACTAGCGCTCACAGATACGCAGTATTTT,CASSAGLALTDTQYF
.,TRBD2,TRBV4-3,TRBJ2-3,TGCGCCAGCAGCCAAGATCGGGCTAGCGGGAGTGTAGATACGCAGTATTTT,CASSQDRASGSVDTQYF
few,.,TRBV4-3,TRBJ1-2,TGCGCCAGCAGCCAACGGGTCTCCGTCTATGGCTACACCTTC,CASSQRVSVYGYTF
.,TRBD2,TRBV2,TRBJ2-1,TGTGCCAGCAGTGAATATGGCGGGAGTAAGCAGTTCTTC,CASSEYGGSKQFF
few,TRBD2,TRBV7-8,TRBJ2-1,TGTGCCAGCAGCTTAAGACCGGGGACTAGCGGGATCAATGAGCAGTTCTTC,CASSLRPGTSGINEQFF
.,.,TRBV19,TRBJ2-5,TGTGCCAGTAGTATTGTCTTACAAGAGACCCAGTACTTC,CASSIVLQETQYF
.,.,TRBV29-1,TRBJ2-4,TGCAGCGTTGAAGATGGGAGGTCTCTTGCCAAAAACATTCAGTACTTC,CSVEDGRSLAKNIQYF
few,TRBD2,TRBV5-1,TRBJ2-1,TGCGCCAGCAGCTTATCTAGCGGTGAAGGTGGTGAGCAGTTCTTC,CASSLSSGEGGEQFF
.,TRBD1,TRBV28,TRBJ2-4,TGTGCCAGCAGTCCCCGGGACAGGAACCTAAAGTCTCTTTACTTC,CASSPRDRNLKSLYF
few,.,TRBV20-1,TRBJ2-1,TGCAGTGGGGCATACAATGAGCAGTTCTTC,CSGAYNEQFF
few,.,TRBV28,TRBJ2-3,TGTGCCAGCCATCAAGAGCCTAGCACAGATACGCAGTATTTT,CASHQEPSTDTQYF
few,TRBD2,TRBV7-2,TRBJ2-5,TGTGCCAGCAGCCGCGGGGGGCCGGAGACCCAGTACTTC,CASSRGGPETQYF
few,TRBD2,TRBV4-3,TRBJ2-1,TGCGCCAGCAGCCAAAAAGAGGGACTAGCGGAGAACAATGAGCAGTTCTTC,CASSQKEGLAENNEQFF
.,.,TRBV6-5,TRBJ2-5,TGTGCCAGCAGTTTTGCGGGACAGATGGGCGAGACCCAGTACTTC,CASSFAGQMGETQYF
few,.,TRBV9,TRBJ2-3,TGTGCCAGCAGCGTAGGCGAAGATACGCAGTATTTT,CASSVGEDTQYF
few,.,TRBV5-4,TRBJ2-5,TGTGCCAGCAGCAAGGGACGGACTATGGAGACCCAGTACTTC,CASSKGRTMETQYF
.,.,TRBV7-3,TRBJ2-4,TGTGCCAGCAGCTTAATCCCGGCAGCGAAAAACATTCAGTACTTC,CASSLIPAAKNIQYF
.,TRBD2,TRBV28,TRBJ2-3,TGTGCCAGCAGTTTGGCGGGAGCTAGCACAGATACGCAGTATTTT,CASSLAGASTDTQYF
.,.,TRBV27,TRBJ1-5,TGTGCCAGCAGTTTCACGGGGGGCGCGTTCGGGGATCAGCCCCAGCATTTT,CASSFTGGAFGDQPQHF
few,TRBD1,TRBV29-1,TRBJ1-2,TGCAGCGTTGAAGGAGGGACAGCGAGTCCGTATGGCTACACCTTC,CSVEGGTASPYGYTF
.,.,TRBV19,TRBJ1-2,TGTGCCAGTAGTATCCCGGGACAAGGAAACTATGGCTACACCTTC,CASSIPGQGNYGYTF
.,.,TRBV6-5,TRBJ2-5,TGTGCCAGCAGTTATCCGGGGATGGGGACCCAGTACTTC,CASSYPGMGTQYF
few,.,TRBV7-3,TRBJ2-2,TGTGCCAGCAGCTTAGGGGTAGGAGGAGCCGGGGAGCTGTTTTTT,CASSLGVGGAGELFF
.,TRBD2,TRBV18,TRBJ2-1,TGTGCCAGCTCACCACCCTCCCTAGCGGGAGGCGGTGAGCAGTTCTTC,CASSPPSLAGGGEQFF
.,.,TRBV4-3,TRBJ2-5,TGCGCCAGCAGCCAAGAAGTGGGGGCGGAGACCCAGTACTTC,CASSQEVGAETQYF
.,TRBD1,TRBV7-9,TRBJ2-7,TGTGCCAGCGAGGGACAGGGCTACGAGCAGTACTTC,CASEGQGYEQYF
few,TRBD2,TRBV7-3,TRBJ2-1,TGTGCCAGCAGCTTACTGTCTAGCGGGAGCAATGAGCAGTTCTTC,CASSLLSSGSNEQFF
.,TRBD2,TRBV10-3,TRBJ2-4,TGTGCCATCAGTGCAATACTAGCGGGAACCCCAGGGGACATTCAGTACTTC,CAISAILAGTPGDIQYF
few,.,TRBV27,TRBJ2-7,TGTGCCAGCAGTTATGTCGCCGTGCGGGCCGAGCAGTACTTC,CASSYVAVRAEQYF
few,TRBD1,TRBV30,TRBJ1-5,TGTGCCTGGAGTAATGGCAGGGGGAATCAGCCCCAGCATTTT,CAWSNGRGNQPQHF
.,TRBD2,TRBV6-5,TRBJ2-1,TGTGCCAGCAGTTACACCCGCGGGAGTTTCAATGAGCAGTTCTTC,CASSYTRGSFNEQFF
few,TRBD2,TRBV15,TRBJ2-3,TGTGCCTGCGGGGCTAGCGGATACACAGATACGCAGTATTTT,CACGASGYTDTQYF
.,.,TRBV5-1,TRBJ1-4,TGCGCCAGCAGCTTGGCTATGTCTGTCACTAATGAAAAACTGTTTTTT,CASSLAMSVTNEKLFF
.,.,TRBV7-2,TRBJ1-5,TGTGCCAGCAGCCCCCCCGGAGGGTCCAATCAGCCCCAGCATTTT,CASSPPGGSNQPQHF
.,TRBD2,TRBV11-1,TRBJ2-1,TGTGCCAGCAGCCTGGGTACCGGGACTAGCGGGAGGGCTCTGCCGTTCTTC,CASSLGTGTSGRALPFF
few,TRBD2,TRBV28,TRBJ2-7,TGTGCCAGCAATGGAGCGGGGACCTACGAGCAGTACTTC,CASNGAGTYEQYF
few,.,TRBV4-3,TRBJ2-3,TGCGCCAGCAGCCAAGGTTCAGGGAACCCCCCAGATACGCAGTATTTT,CASSQGSGNPPDTQYF
.,TRBD2,TRBV28,TRBJ2-7,TGTGCCAGCAGCCAGACTAGCGGGAGGGCCTTAAACGAGCAGTACTTC,CASSQTSGRALNEQYF
.,TRBD1,TRBV13,TRBJ1-3,TGTGCCAGCAGCCCACCGGGGACAGGCCTTGGAAACACCATATATTTT,CASSPPGTGLGNTIYF
.,TRBD1,TRBV19,TRBJ2-7,TGTGCCAGTAGTAAGGACAGGTATACCTACGAGCAGTACTTC,CASSKDRYTYEQYF
once,TRBD1,TRBV7-2,TRBJ2-7,TGTGCCAGCGGCCAACAGGGGGCGTCCTACGAGCAGTACTTC,CASGQQGASYEQYF
.,.,TRBV18,TRBJ2-5,TGTGCCAGCTCACCACCGAGCCAAGAGACCCAGTACTTC,CASSPPSQETQYF
few,TRBD2,TRBV7-2,TRBJ2-1,TGTGCCAGCAGCCGAATTACTAGCGGGCTTTACAATGAGCAGTTCTTC,CASSRITSGLYNEQFF
few,.,TRBV6-5,TRBJ1-1,TGTGCCAGCAGTTACTCGAGACAGATGAACACTGAAGCTTTCTTT,CASSYSRQMNTEAFF
.,.,TRBV11-2,TRBJ2-1,TGTGCCAGCAGCTTAGATCGGCGTAGCGGTAGGGATCGGTTCTTC,CASSLDRRSGRDRFF
.,TRBD1,TRBV27,TRBJ1-4,TGTGCCAGCAGTTCAGGGGGGCGTGAAAAACTGTTTTTT,CASSSGGREKLFF
.,TRBD1,TRBV5-1,TRBJ2-7,TGCGCCAGCAGCTTGCGCAGACAGGGGGCTTACGAGCAGTACTTC,CASSLRRQGAYEQYF